The clone carrying this TCR beta chain has only a few counts. Antigen: not known. The sample comes from a study of T cells in Graves' hyperthyroidism and ophthalmopathy. Study results and caveats: Among clonotypes expanded in thyroid above 0.001, most were also found in blood.

Germline CDR1 and CDR2: DFQATT and SNEGSKA (reference sequence). There are 15 residues in the CDR3. Trimming took 3 bases from V and 5 from J, leaving 19 bases between them. Amplification yielded TCR beta CDR3 regions, with RNA transcripts as the source. The TCR CDR3 first-round RT-PCR relied on the HTBI primer set. One entry per CDR3 protein results from TCRdb running MiXCR on the multiplex PCR reads. This sample carries about 500,000 distinct CDR3 sequences, 14% of them seen once, and the ten largest clones take roughly 17%. This clonotype was sampled from a woman aged 18-30 years with Graves' hyperthyroidism. The sample taken for sequencing was blood. The chain uses TRBV20-1 and TRBJ1-1; a possible D gene is TRBD1 (5 bases). CDR3 region: CSASSWGGLVTEAFF. The CDR3 nucleotides are TGCAGTGCTAGCTCCTGGGGGGGACTAGTGACTGAAGCTTTCTTT.